A single sample gave rise to the 14 T cell receptor beta chains below, sequenced in a study of OX40 agonist ivuxolimab in advanced cancers. The data were produced by immunoSEQ multiplex PCR, yet TCRdb's version contains in-frame clones alone and is incomplete. The sample includes 57,000 or so clones, about 85% seen only once; the top ten take over 2.5%. This specimen was CD4+ or CD8+ T cells sorted from blood, taken in a trial of the OX40 agonist ivuxolimab. These receptors were taken from an adult with an advanced solid tumor such as melanoma, head and neck, liver or kidney cancer.

The J gene is TRBJ1-4, the V gene TRBV18; TRBD1 agrees at 7 bases. This CDR3 has 14 residues. J lost 8 bases, V lost 3 bases, and 6 bases had no gene match. Germline V gives CDR1 KGHSH, CDR2 LQKENI. Here the CDR3 reads CASSPAQGGEKLFF. CDR3 coding DNA: TGTGCCAGCTCACCGGCGCAGGGGGGAGAAAAACTGTTTTTT.

V is TRBV6-5 and J is TRBJ2-1, with D possibly matching TRBD2 (5 bases). This CDR3 spans 15 amino acids. The V end was cut by 2 bases, the J end by 2 bases, with 10 bases between. The germline V gene encodes CDR1 MNHEY and CDR2 SVGAGI. The DNA of the CDR3 is TGTGCCAGCAGTTACACCCGGGAAGCCTACAATGAGCAGTTCTTC. Translated: CASSYTREAYNEQFF.

This sequence joins TRBV2 and TRBJ2-5, with D perhaps matching TRBD2 (6 bases). CDR3 length: 14 residues. V shed 8 bases and J shed 0 bases, with 13 bases lying between them. CDR1 and CDR2 (germline): SNHLY, FYNNEI. CDR3 amino acids: CASYNRGDQETQYF. The CDR3 DNA reads as TGTGCCAGCTACAATCGCGGGGACCAAGAGACCCAGTACTTC.

V and J are TRBV4-3 and TRBJ1-2, with a possible D match to TRBD1 (6 bases). The CDR3 is 15 residues long. V lost 0 bases and J 2 bases, leaving 10 bases between the germline ends. Germline lookup yields CDR1 LGHNA and CDR2 YSLEER. The CDR3: CASSQERGSNYGYTF. The CDR3 nucleotides read TGCGCCAGCAGCCAAGAGAGGGGGTCCAACTATGGCTACACCTTC.

The gene calls are TRBV19 and TRBJ2-2, with a weak D call TRBD1 (5 bases). Trimming removed 4 bases at V and 7 bases at J, with 10 bases between. Germline assignment: CDR1 LNHDA and CDR2 SQIVND (reference sequence). The CDR3 consists of 13 residues. In nucleotides, the CDR3 is TGTGCCAGTAGTACCTCGACAGTCGGGGAGCTGTTTTTT. It translates to CASSTSTVGELFF.

This clone has a single count. The rearrangement uses TRBV4-2 and TRBJ2-3, with TRBD2 matching over 10 bases. Germline V CDR1 and CDR2: LGHNA, YNFKEQ. The CDR3 sequence is 18 residues long. Trimming cost V 4 bases and J 1 base; bases outside gene matches: 11. DNA of the CDR3: TGTGCCAGCAGCCGAGGGGATGGGAGCGGGGGGGGCACAGATACGCAGTATTTT. Its protein product is CASSRGDGSGGGTDTQYF.

The chain joins TRBV10-2 to TRBJ1-3; D uncertain. The CDR3 has 13 amino acids. V lost 4 bases, J lost 0 bases, and 4 bases lay in between. In germline, CDR1 is WSHSY, CDR2 SAAADI. CDR3 protein: CASSAHSGNTIYF. CDR3 DNA sequence: TGCGCCAGCAGTGCGCACTCTGGAAACACCATATATTTT.

This clone was recorded only once. The CDR3 DNA reads TGTGCCAGCAGCCCCCGGACTAGCGGATACAATGAGCAGTTCTTC. Its protein product is CASSPRTSGYNEQFF. The chain links TRBV7-6 to TRBJ2-1; 10 bases are a match to TRBD2. The CDR3 has 15 residues. Losses at the gene ends were 5 bases for V and 4 bases for J; bases not matched to a gene: 5. Germline lookup yields CDR1 SGHVS and CDR2 FNYEAQ.

This clone has just one count. The gene calls are TRBV5-4 and TRBJ2-1, with a weak D call TRBD2 (6 bases). Trimming took off 3 bases at V and 0 bases at J, with 19 bases between the two ends. Germline lookup yields CDR1 SGHNT and CDR2 YYREEE (reference sequence). This CDR3 contains 18 residues. In DNA, the CDR3 is TGTGCCAGCAGCTCTGGGGGAGGCTCCGCGAGCTCCTACAATGAGCAGTTCTTC. It yields the protein CASSSGGGSASSYNEQFF.

The chain links TRBV7-9 to TRBJ1-4, with 9 nucleotides matching TRBD1. This CDR3 region has 16 residues. Germline values: CDR1 SEHNR, CDR2 FQNEAQ (reference sequence). Trimming took 5 bases from V and 5 from J; bases not matched to a gene: 9. CDR3 amino acids: CASSHRGLRRNEKLFF. The CDR3 DNA is TGTGCCAGCAGCCACAGGGGGCTTCGAAGGAATGAAAAACTGTTTTTT.

V gene TRBV2 combines with J gene TRBJ2-3; possibly TRBD1 for D (5 bases). Germline CDR1 and CDR2: SNHLY and FYNNEI. This CDR3 is built from 16 residues. Trimming removed 10 bases from V and 4 bases from J, with 24 bases in between. The CDR3 protein is CAILSQADSLADTQYF. The CDR3, as DNA: TGTGCCATCTTAAGTCAAGCTGACAGTTTAGCAGATACGCAGTATTTT.

The V and J genes are TRBV6-5 and TRBJ1-5; weak D call: TRBD1 (5 bases). The CDR3 is made up of 13 amino acids. Germline V gives CDR1 MNHEY, CDR2 SVGAGI. V was clipped by 2 bases and J by 4 bases, with 6 bases between them. As DNA, the CDR3 is TGTGCCAGCAGTTACGAGGGGAATCAGCCCCAGCATTTT. It translates to CASSYEGNQPQHF.

The chain links TRBV5-4 to TRBJ2-7, with 14 nucleotides matching TRBD2. V shed 4 bases, J shed 1 base, and the junction held 7 bases outside the gene matches. CDR1 SGHNT and CDR2 YYREEE come from the germline V gene (reference sequence). This CDR3 spans 17 amino acids. The CDR3 nucleotides read TGTGCCAGCAGCCAGGGACTAGCGGGAGTGAATTCCTACGAGCAGTACTTC. Its protein product is CASSQGLAGVNSYEQYF.

The chain couples TRBV7-2 to TRBJ1-5; 11 nucleotides agree with TRBD1. V shed 4 bases, J shed 5 bases, and the junction held 1 base outside the gene matches. Germline V lookup: CDR1 SGHTA, CDR2 FQGNSA. The CDR3 runs to 14 residues. CDR3 nucleotide sequence: TGTGCCAGCAGCTCGGGACAGGGGGATCAGCCCCAGCATTTT. Protein: CASSSGQGDQPQHF.